The next 26 T cell receptor beta chains were all read from a single sample in a study of molecular identifiers for immune sequencing clone quantification listed by TCRdb under 2018. Library preparation was by PCR. For sequencing, an Illumina HiSeq 4000 was employed. The public reads were reprocessed in TCRdb via fastp at Q25 and MiXCR, keeping in-frame beta chains. Identical CDR3 protein sequences are pooled into one entry, listed with their most common genes and DNA. The sample table holds around 460,000 distinct CDR3 sequences, of which about a fifth were seen once. 0.7% to 0.95% of the sample lies in the top ten. Sequencing used naive CD8+ T cells from blood, with Jurkat cell RNA spiked in. The label giving this sample's cell subset or site can be read as: FACS-sorted CD8+CD4-CCR7+CD45RA+ naive T cells. The receptor set was obtained from a human donor in good health. Some libraries in this study had Jurkat cell RNA spiked in.

At least ten counts were recorded for this clonotype. V gene TRBV21-1 combines with J gene TRBJ2-4; the DNA was not compared with TRBD1, the D call given in the table. TRBV21-1 is designated a pseudogene. The CDR3 is 17 residues long. The CDR3 DNA is TGTGCCAGCAGCCCTGATGCGGGACAGGGTACCAAAAACATTCAGTACTTC. Translated, it gives CASSPDAGQGTKNIQYF.

This clonotype was picked up a small number of times. This chain uses TRBV5-1 with TRBJ2-1; 9 bases map to TRBD2. This CDR3 region has 15 residues. Germline V lookup: CDR1 SGHRS, CDR2 YFSETQ. Trimming at V came to 0 bases and at J to 7 bases, leaving 5 bases not matched to a gene. The DNA for the CDR3 is TGCGCCAGCAGCTTGGATGGCGGGGGGGTAAATGAGCAGTTCTTC. This translates into CASSLDGGGVNEQFF.

This clonotype was seen at least ten times. The rearrangement links TRBV19 to TRBJ2-3; no firm D call. The CDR3 runs to 14 residues. From germline, CDR1 is LNHDA and CDR2 SQIVND (reference sequence). V was shortened by 7 bases and J by 1 base, with 12 bases between the two germline ends. CDR3 sequence reads: CASNQVMGTDTQYF. DNA of the CDR3: TGTGCCAGTAATCAAGTCATGGGCACAGATACGCAGTATTTT.

This clonotype has at least ten counts. The CDR3 DNA sequence: TGTGCCAGCAGCTTAGTACCGGGGCGGGAGACCCAGTACTTC. Its protein product is CASSLVPGRETQYF. The J gene is TRBJ2-5, the V gene TRBV7-9; D may be TRBD1 or TRBD2 (5 bases each). The V end lost 1 base, the J end lost 5 bases, and 11 bases lay between the germline ends. Germline CDR1 reads SEHNR; CDR2 reads FQNEAQ (reference sequence). This CDR3 region has 14 residues.

V usage is TRBV2 and J usage is TRBJ2-3; 8 nucleotides agree with TRBD2. CDR1 SNHLY and CDR2 FYNNEI come from the germline V gene. The CDR3 is made up of 16 amino acids. V shed 7 bases, J shed 3 bases, and the junction held 12 bases outside the gene matches. DNA for the CDR3: TGTGCCAGCACCCCGGCCGGGGGGGGTCAAACAGATACGCAGTATTTT. It encodes CASTPAGGGQTDTQYF.

In its sample, this clonotype was seen a few times. The rearrangement links TRBV3-1 to TRBJ2-7; 8 bases match TRBD2. This CDR3 contains 16 residues. Germline V CDR1 and CDR2: LGHDT, YNNKEL (reference sequence). V shed 4 bases and J 4 bases; nucleotides not matched to a gene: 12. The CDR3 region is CASSPFGTSVRYEQYF. The CDR3 DNA follows: TGTGCCAGCAGCCCCTTCGGGACTAGTGTTCGGTACGAGCAGTACTTC.

This clonotype was recorded many times. J is TRBJ1-1 and V is TRBV20-1; 7 nucleotides line up with TRBD1. Losses at the gene ends were 3 bases for V and 8 bases for J; bases not matched to a gene: 24. The CDR3 is 18 residues long. CDR1 and CDR2 from the germline V gene are DFQATT and SNEGSKA (reference sequence). CDR3 sequence (DNA): TGCAGTGCTAGGACCCCCTTGACAGGGCCGCTCGTGATTGGGGAAGCTTTCTTT. Translating it yields CSARTPLTGPLVIGEAFF.

In this sample, this clonotype turned up a few times. One end of the junction does not line up with germline, which may come from a read error. The CDR3 DNA is TGTGCCAGTAGCCTCTTTTCAGATACGCAGTGTTTT. Protein product: CASSLFSDTQCF. This chain connects TRBV19 to TRBJ2-3; D not certain. Germline CDR1 is LNHDA and CDR2 is SQIVND (reference sequence). CDR3 length equals 12 residues.

As to this clonotype: It may be a read error: a sequence one base away is much more abundant. The chain couples TRBV7-2 to TRBJ1-1; 7 bases line up with TRBD1. The germline V gene encodes CDR1 SGHTA and CDR2 FQGNSA. The CDR3 runs to 15 residues. The CDR3 protein is CASSPGTVLFTGAFF. CDR3 nucleotides: TGTGCCAGCAGCCCCGGGACAGTTTTGTTCACTGGAGCTTTCTTT.

This clonotype was picked up many times. The V gene is TRBV20-1, the J gene TRBJ2-7, with TRBD1 matching over 8 bases. The trim removed 5 bases at V and 6 bases at J, leaving 15 bases unmatched. This CDR3 contains 15 residues. The germline gives CDR1 DFQATT, CDR2 SNEGSKA (reference sequence). The CDR3 DNA reads TGCAGTGCTGGGGACAGGTTCCAGGAGGTGGCCGAGCAGTACTTC. It encodes CSAGDRFQEVAEQYF.

V usage is TRBV6-6 and J usage is TRBJ2-6; TRBD2 matches at 7 bases. Unmatched junction bases numbered 5, after V lost 2 bases and J lost 10 bases. Germline lookup yields CDR1 MNHNY and CDR2 SVGAGI (reference sequence). CDR3 size: 14 residues. The CDR3 loop is CASSYVGGFNVLTF. CDR3 nucleotide sequence: TGTGCCAGCAGTTACGTCGGGGGGTTTAACGTCCTGACTTTC.

Remarks on this clonotype: A much larger clonotype is one base distant, so this may be a read error. V and J are TRBV7-9 and TRBJ2-3; D is unclear. Germline CDR1 SEHNR, CDR2 FQNEAQ (reference sequence). There are 15 residues in the CDR3. Between the trimmed V and J ends, which lost 4 bases and 9 bases, there was a span of 20 bases. The CDR3 DNA sequence: TGTGCCAGCAGCTGCCACTCTCCAGGAACGTGCACGCAGTATTTT. As protein: CASSCHSPGTCTQYF.

This clonotype was counted only a few times. This chain uses TRBV4-3 with TRBJ2-7, with 11 bases fitting TRBD2. Germline lookup yields CDR1 LGHNA and CDR2 YSLEER. The CDR3 length is 16 residues. With 0 bases clipped from V and 3 bases from J, the junction kept 4 bases outside the gene matches. The CDR3 nucleotides read TGCGCCAGCAGCCAAGAGGAGCTAGCGGGGGGCTACGAGCAGTACTTC. Its translation is CASSQEELAGGYEQYF.

In regard to this clonotype: Lacking the conserved final phenylalanine or tryptophan, this CDR3 likely reflects a read error. V gene TRBV12-3 or TRBV12-4 combines with J gene TRBJ2-3; D may be TRBD2 (5 bases). CDR3 length: 15 amino acids. The CDR3 bases are TGTGCCAGCAGTCTAGCAGCCAAGAGCACAGATACGCAGTATCTT. This encodes CASSLAAKSTDTQYL.

V is TRBV2 and J is TRBJ2-7; possibly TRBD2 for D (5 bases). Trimming took 1 base from V and 3 from J, leaving 16 bases between them. This CDR3 comprises 16 residues. The V gene's germline CDR1 is SNHLY and CDR2 FYNNEI. DNA of the CDR3: TGTGCCAGCAGTGAAGGTACCAAAGCGGCGGGCTACGAGCAGTACTTC. Encoded protein: CASSEGTKAAGYEQYF. Using reference TRBV2 and TRBJ2-7 for the parts outside the CDR3, the full variable domain is EPEVTQTPSHQVTQMGQEVILRCVPISNHLYFYWYRQILGQKVEFLVSFYNNEISEKSEIFDDQFSVERPDGSNFTLKIRSTKLEDSAMYFCASSEGTKAAGYEQYFGPGTRLTVT.

For this clonotype: Here the CDR3 omits its conserved ending phenylalanine or tryptophan, so a read error is the likely source. The chain carries TRBV27 and TRBJ1-1; perhaps TRBD1 as D (5 bases). CDR1 and CDR2 (germline): MNHEY, SMNVEV (reference sequence). V lost 5 bases, J lost 5 bases, and 27 bases lay in between. CDR3 length: 18 amino acids. The CDR3 region is CASSPHVGPNAFGTEAFL. The DNA of the CDR3 is TGTGCCAGCAGTCCACACGTGGGGCCTAACGCGTTTGGAACTGAAGCTTTCCTT.

V usage is TRBV7-9 and J usage is TRBJ1-4; D uncertain. Between the trimmed V and J ends, which lost 5 bases and 7 bases, there was a span of 11 bases. Looked up from germline, CDR1 is SEHNR and CDR2 is FQNEAQ (reference sequence). CDR3 length equals 13 residues. The CDR3 DNA reads TGTGCCAGCAGCCAAACGGGTAGTGAAAAACTGTTTTTT. This translates into CASSQTGSEKLFF.

This clonotype was detected ten times or more. The V and J genes are TRBV6-2 or TRBV6-3 and TRBJ1-1, with D maybe TRBD1 (6 bases). The CDR3 sequence is 14 residues long. The ends were cut back, 5 bases at V and 5 bases at J, with 15 bases in the middle. Per the germline V gene, CDR1 is MNHEY and CDR2 is SVGEGT. DNA for the CDR3: TGTGCCAGCAGTCAATACTCCAGGGGAACTGAAGCTTTCTTT. It is translated as CASSQYSRGTEAFF.

This chain uses TRBV6-5 with TRBJ2-7, with TRBD2 identical over 9 bases. The CDR3 consists of 14 residues. Germline loops: CDR1 MNHEY, CDR2 SVGAGI. Trimming took 2 bases from V and 3 from J; bases not matched to a gene: 2. CDR3 amino acids: CASSYKLAGYEQYF. CDR3 DNA sequence: TGTGCCAGCAGTTACAAACTAGCGGGCTACGAGCAGTACTTC.

This clonotype was found many times. CDR3: CASSDRGHLSGNTIYF. The CDR3 DNA sequence: TGTGCCAGCAGTGACCGTGGACACCTCTCTGGAAACACCATATATTTT. The chain recombines TRBV2 with TRBJ1-3, with D perhaps matching TRBD1 (5 bases). The CDR3 runs to 16 residues. The V end lost 3 bases, the J end lost 0 bases, and 12 bases lay between the germline ends. Germline CDR1 SNHLY, CDR2 FYNNEI. Based on the CDR3 plus reference TRBV2 and TRBJ1-3, the full variable domain is EPEVTQTPSHQVTQMGQEVILRCVPISNHLYFYWYRQILGQKVEFLVSFYNNEISEKSEIFDDQFSVERPDGSNFTLKIRSTKLEDSAMYFCASSDRGHLSGNTIYFGEGSWLTVV.

This clonotype was counted a few times. The rearrangement joins TRBV24-1 to TRBJ2-7, with 13 bases lining up with TRBD2. This CDR3 spans 18 amino acids. Per the germline V gene, CDR1 is KGHDR and CDR2 is SFDVKD. J was trimmed by 4 bases and V by 4 bases; bases with no gene match: 12. The CDR3 reads CATSEGRTSGGPTYEQYF. The CDR3 nucleotides read TGTGCCACCAGTGAGGGAAGGACTAGCGGGGGCCCGACTTACGAGCAGTACTTC.

This clonotype has ten or more counts. V gene TRBV4-3 combines with J gene TRBJ1-5; D unclear. CDR1 and CDR2 from the germline V gene are LGHNA and YSLEER. Trimming took 2 bases from V and 3 from J, leaving 17 bases between them. This CDR3 region has 17 residues. CDR3 coding DNA: TGCGCCAGCAGCCAAAACGGTTACCCATCCGACAATCAGCCCCAGCATTTT. This sequence encodes CASSQNGYPSDNQPQHF.

This clonotype was observed at least ten times. V and J are TRBV19 and TRBJ1-1; 8 nucleotides align to TRBD1. The CDR3 loop spans 14 amino acids. The germline gives CDR1 LNHDA, CDR2 SQIVND (reference sequence). J lost 4 bases, V lost 6 bases, and 7 bases had no gene match. For the CDR3, the DNA is TGTGCCAGTAGACCCGGACAGGGACTCACTGAAGCTTTCTTT. Residues: CASRPGQGLTEAFF.

At least ten counts were recorded for this clonotype. The J gene is TRBJ2-7, the V gene TRBV4-3, with D possibly being TRBD2 (6 bases). This CDR3 spans 16 amino acids. Germline CDR1 reads LGHNA; CDR2 reads YSLEER. V dropped 0 bases and J dropped 0 bases, with 12 bases sitting between them. The CDR3 coding sequence is TGCGCCAGCAGCCAAGATGTGCGGGGAAGCTCCTACGAGCAGTACTTC. Translation gives CASSQDVRGSSYEQYF.

This clonotype was observed a few times. The genes are TRBV12-3 or TRBV12-4 and TRBJ2-7; possibly TRBD1 or TRBD2 for D (5 bases each). Trimming left V 8 bases short and J 3 bases short, with 29 bases between. This CDR3 has 18 amino acids. The CDR3 loop is CASSLRDGSLTSRYEQYF. As DNA, the CDR3 is TGTGCCAGCTCCCTCCGGGACGGCTCTTTAACGAGCCGCTACGAGCAGTACTTC.

This chain uses TRBV20-1 with TRBJ1-1; a possible D gene is TRBD1 (5 bases). The germline CDR1 and CDR2 sequences are DFQATT and SNEGSKA (reference sequence). CDR3 length: 15 amino acids. Trimming left V 6 bases short and J 0 bases short, with 17 bases between. The CDR3 nucleotides read TGCAGTGCCACTGGCGTAAGGGGCATGAACACTGAAGCTTTCTTT. Translation: CSATGVRGMNTEAFF.